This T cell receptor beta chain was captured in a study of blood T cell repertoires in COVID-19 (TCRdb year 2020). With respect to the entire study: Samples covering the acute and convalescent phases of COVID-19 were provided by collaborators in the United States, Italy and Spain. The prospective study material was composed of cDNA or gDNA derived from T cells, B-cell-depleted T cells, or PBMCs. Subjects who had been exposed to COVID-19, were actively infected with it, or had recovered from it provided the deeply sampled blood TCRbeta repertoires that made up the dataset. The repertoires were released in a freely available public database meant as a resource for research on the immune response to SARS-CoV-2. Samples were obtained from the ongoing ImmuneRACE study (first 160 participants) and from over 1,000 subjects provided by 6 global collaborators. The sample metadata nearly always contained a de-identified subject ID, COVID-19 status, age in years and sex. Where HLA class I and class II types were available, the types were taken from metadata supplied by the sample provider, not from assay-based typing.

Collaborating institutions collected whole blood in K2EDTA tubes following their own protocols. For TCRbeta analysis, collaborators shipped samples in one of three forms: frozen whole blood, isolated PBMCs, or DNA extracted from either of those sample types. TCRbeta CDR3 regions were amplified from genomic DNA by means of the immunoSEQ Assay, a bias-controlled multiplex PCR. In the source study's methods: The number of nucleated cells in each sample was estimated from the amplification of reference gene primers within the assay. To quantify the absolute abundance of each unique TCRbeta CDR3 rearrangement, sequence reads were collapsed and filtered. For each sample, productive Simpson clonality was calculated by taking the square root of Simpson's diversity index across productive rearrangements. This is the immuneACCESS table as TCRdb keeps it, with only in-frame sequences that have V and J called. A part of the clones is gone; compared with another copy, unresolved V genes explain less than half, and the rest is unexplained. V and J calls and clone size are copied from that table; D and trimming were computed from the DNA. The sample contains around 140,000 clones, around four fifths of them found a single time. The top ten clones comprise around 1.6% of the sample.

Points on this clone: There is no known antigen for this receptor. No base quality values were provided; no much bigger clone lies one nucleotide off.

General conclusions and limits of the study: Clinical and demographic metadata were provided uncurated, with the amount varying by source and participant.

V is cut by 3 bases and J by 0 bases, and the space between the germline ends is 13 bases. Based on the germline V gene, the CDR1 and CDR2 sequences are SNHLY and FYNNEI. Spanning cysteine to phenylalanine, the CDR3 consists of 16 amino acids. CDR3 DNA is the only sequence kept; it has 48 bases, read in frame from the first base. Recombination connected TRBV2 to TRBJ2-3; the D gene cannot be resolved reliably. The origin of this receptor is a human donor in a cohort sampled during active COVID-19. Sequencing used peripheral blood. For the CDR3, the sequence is CASSELYSTSTDTQYF. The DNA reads TGTGCCAGCAGTGAGTTGTACTCAACTAGCACAGATACGCAGTATTTT.